The next 14 T cell receptor beta chains were all read from a single sample in a study of Tregs in tolerant kidney transplant recipients. The method was immunoSEQ multiplex PCR; TCRdb's version includes in-frame clones alone and lacks a portion of them. This sample has more than 75,000 clones, with roughly 93% found just once. Specimen: CD4+ T cells from blood, collected before the transplant. All receptors derive from a human donor who received a combined kidney and bone marrow transplant.

The chain is built from TRBV19 and TRBJ2-3; 9 nucleotides align to TRBD1. Trimming took 5 bases from V and 0 from J; bases not matched to a gene: 3. The germline gives CDR1 LNHDA, CDR2 SQIVND (reference sequence). The CDR3 runs to 15 residues. The CDR3 loop reads CASSLTGGSTDTQYF. CDR3 in DNA: TGTGCCAGTAGTCTGACAGGGGGAAGCACAGATACGCAGTATTTT.

The J gene is TRBJ1-4, the V gene TRBV5-6; D is perhaps TRBD1 (5 bases). There are 15 residues in the CDR3. Trimming pared 4 bases from V and 3 bases from J, leaving 13 bases between. CDR1 and CDR2 from the germline V gene are SGHDT and YYEEEE. The CDR3 bases are TGTGCCAGCAGCCTCGCGGGGGGTGCTAATGAAAAACTGTTTTTT. Translating gives CASSLAGGANEKLFF. Filled out from reference TRBV5-6 and TRBJ1-4, the complete variable domain reads DAGVTQSPTHLIKTRGQQVTLRCSPKSGHDTVSWYQQALGQGPQFIFQYYEEEERQRGNFPDRFSGHQFPNYSSELNVNALLLGDSALYLCASSLAGGANEKLFFGSGTQLSVL.

Comment on this clone: The junction shows a germline mismatch at one end, possibly a read error. Within the sample, other DNA sequences also encode this same CDR3. CDR3 coding DNA: TGTGCCACCAGCAGAGATTGGGGGGTCAATTCAAATTCCCCCCTCCACTTT. Translated: CATSRDWGVNSNSPLHF. The genes are TRBV15 and TRBJ1-6, with D perhaps matching TRBD1 (5 bases). CDR1 and CDR2 (germline): LNHNV, YYDKDF (reference sequence). The CDR3 is 17 amino acids.

The gene calls are TRBV18 and TRBJ1-4; 7 bases align to TRBD1. The ends lost 5 bases at V and 8 bases at J; junction bases unmatched: 14. This CDR3 region has 16 residues. Per germline, CDR1 KGHSH and CDR2 LQKENI. CDR3 sequence (DNA): TGTGCCAGCTCAACAAGCGACACAGGGGCTGGGGAAAAACTGTTTTTT. Translation: CASSTSDTGAGEKLFF. Together with reference TRBV18 and TRBJ1-4, the CDR3 gives the full variable domain: NAGVMQNPRHLVRRRGQEARLRCSPMKGHSHVYWYRQLPEEGLKFMVYLQKENIIDESGMPKERFSAEFPKEGPSILRIQQVVRGDSAAYFCASSTSDTGAGEKLFFGSGTQLSVL.

The chain recombines TRBV28 with TRBJ1-5, with D possibly matching TRBD1 (6 bases). The CDR3 totals 15 residues. Trimming took 6 bases from V and 6 from J, leaving 18 bases between them. CDR1 MDHEN and CDR2 SYDVKM come from the germline V gene. CDR3: CASSYSDRSLQPQHF. The DNA for the CDR3 is TGTGCCAGCAGCTACTCCGACAGGTCTCTTCAGCCCCAGCATTTT.

The chain uses TRBV5-1 and TRBJ2-1; D uncertain. The CDR3 is made up of 16 amino acids. With 0 bases removed from V and 2 bases from J, the gap between germline ends came to 12 bases. CDR1 SGHRS and CDR2 YFSETQ come from the germline V gene. For the CDR3, the DNA is TGCGCCAGCAGCTTGGATCTGTACTCTACCTACAATGAGCAGTTCTTC. Encoded protein: CASSLDLYSTYNEQFF.

This chain uses TRBV7-6 with TRBJ2-5; TRBD2 agrees at 8 bases. The CDR3 covers 13 residues. V dropped 7 bases and J dropped 5; count of bases not matched to a gene: 6. Germline loops: CDR1 SGHVS, CDR2 FNYEAQ. CDR3 nucleotides: TGTGCCAGCAAAGCGGGGGTATTGGAGACCCAGTACTTC. Its protein product is CASKAGVLETQYF.

J is TRBJ1-5 and V is TRBV15; 7 nucleotides align to TRBD1. V was pared by 0 bases and J by 5 bases, with 7 bases of the junction left unmatched. The germline gives CDR1 LNHNV, CDR2 YYDKDF (reference sequence). CDR3 length: 16 residues. The CDR3 region is CATSRDPGTVHQPQHF. The CDR3 bases are TGTGCCACCAGCAGAGATCCCGGGACAGTACATCAGCCCCAGCATTTT.

V is TRBV5-1 and J is TRBJ1-1; 7 bases map to TRBD1. The trim removed 5 bases at V and 0 bases at J, leaving 7 bases unmatched. Germline CDR1 and CDR2: SGHRS and YFSETQ. The CDR3 is made up of 15 amino acids. For the CDR3, the DNA is TGCGCCAGCAGACGGGACAGCTCTATGAACACTGAAGCTTTCTTT. Its translation is CASRRDSSMNTEAFF. Using reference TRBV5-1 and TRBJ1-1 for the parts outside the CDR3, the full variable domain is KAGVTQTPRYLIKTRGQQVTLSCSPISGHRSVSWYQQTPGQGLQFLFEYFSETQRNKGNFPGRFSGRQFSNSRSEMNVSTLELGDSALYLCASRRDSSMNTEAFFGQGTRLTVV.

This rearrangement joins TRBV27 to TRBJ2-7; 9 bases are a match to TRBD1. The CDR3 is made up of 15 amino acids. The V gene's germline CDR1 is MNHEY and CDR2 SMNVEV (reference sequence). Trimming took 5 bases from V and 6 from J; bases not matched to a gene: 11. The CDR3 protein is CASSTVQGASSEQYF. CDR3 coding DNA: TGTGCCAGCAGTACAGTACAGGGGGCGTCGTCCGAGCAGTACTTC.

The genes are TRBV19 and TRBJ2-4, with a possible D match to TRBD2 (6 bases). The CDR3 spans 14 residues. CDR1 is LNHDA and CDR2 is SQIVND in the germline V gene (reference sequence). The ends were cut back, 3 bases at V and 9 bases at J, with 15 bases in the middle. The CDR3 spells CASSMLGGQGIQYF. CDR3 bases: TGTGCCAGTAGTATGTTGGGAGGTCAGGGCATTCAGTACTTC.

J is TRBJ2-7 and V is TRBV23-1; TRBD1 is a possible D gene (5 bases). TRBV23-1 is marked as an open reading frame, function uncertain. The CDR3 has 15 residues. V was cut by 2 bases and J by 1 base, with 12 bases left in between. The CDR3 nucleotides read TGCGCCAGCAGTCAAGGCAGGGAAAGATCCTACGAGCAGTACTTC. As protein: CASSQGRERSYEQYF.

V usage is TRBV7-9 and J usage is TRBJ2-1, with a tentative D call TRBD2 (6 bases). The CDR3 consists of 14 residues. Per the germline V gene, CDR1 is SEHNR and CDR2 is FQNEAQ (reference sequence). V lost 8 bases, J lost 5 bases, and 16 bases lay in between. The CDR3 region has the DNA TGTGCCAGCCATAAGGTCGGGAGAAACAATGAGCAGTTCTTC. It translates to CASHKVGRNNEQFF.

J is TRBJ2-1 and V is TRBV30, with 10 positions matching TRBD1. The CDR3 spans 14 residues. Germline assignment: CDR1 GTSNPN and CDR2 SVGIG (reference sequence). Trimming took 7 bases from V and 6 from J; bases not matched to a gene: 9. CDR3 sequence (DNA): TGTGCCTCGTCCGGGACAGGGGCACCCAATGAGCAGTTCTTC. It yields the protein CASSGTGAPNEQFF.